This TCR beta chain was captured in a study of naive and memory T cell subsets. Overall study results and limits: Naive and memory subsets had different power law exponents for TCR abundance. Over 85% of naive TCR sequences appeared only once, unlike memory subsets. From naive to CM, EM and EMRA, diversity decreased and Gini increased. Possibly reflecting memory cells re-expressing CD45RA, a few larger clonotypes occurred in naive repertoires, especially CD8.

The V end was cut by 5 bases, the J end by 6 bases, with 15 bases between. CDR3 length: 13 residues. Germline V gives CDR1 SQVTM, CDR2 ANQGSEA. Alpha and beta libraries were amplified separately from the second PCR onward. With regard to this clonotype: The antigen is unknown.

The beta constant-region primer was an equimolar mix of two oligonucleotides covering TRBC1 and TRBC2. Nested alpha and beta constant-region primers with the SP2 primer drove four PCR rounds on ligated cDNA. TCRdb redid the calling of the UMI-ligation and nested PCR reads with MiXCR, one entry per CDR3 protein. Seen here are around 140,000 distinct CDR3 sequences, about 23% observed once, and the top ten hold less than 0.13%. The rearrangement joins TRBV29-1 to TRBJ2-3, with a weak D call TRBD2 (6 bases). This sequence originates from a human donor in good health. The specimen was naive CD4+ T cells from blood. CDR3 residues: CSVRLVLVDTQYF. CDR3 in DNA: TGCAGCGTTCGACTAGTCCTGGTGGATACGCAGTATTTT.